This T cell receptor (beta chain) was sequenced during a study of breast tumors, draining lymph nodes, adjacent tissues. Breast cancer patients provided tissue from their axillary draining lymph nodes. Germline lookup yields CDR1 MNHEY and CDR2 SVGAGI. V was shortened by 5 bases and J by 7 bases, with 14 bases between the two germline ends. This CDR3 region has 14 residues. Findings of the study overall: Tumor and nontumor repertoires were significantly more similar in luminal-like than in basal-like breast cancer. That most tumor T cells come from lymph nodes remained unproven. Data fit most tumor T cells coming from lymph node, expanding in tumor. Tumor repertoires ranked between lymph nodes and nontumor tissue in diversity, with V and J gene preferences.

TCRdb analysed the multiplex PCR reads with MiXCR anew, one entry per CDR3 protein. Here the sample spans more than 80,000 distinct CDR3 sequences, roughly 29% being singletons. This clonotype has a handful of counts. Its cognate antigen is unknown. A much more abundant neighbour one base away suggests this may be a read error. The chain is built from TRBV6-5 and TRBJ2-2; D gene unclear. The TCR originated in a female donor with breast cancer. Some clones in this sample may be carry-over from other donors' samples. Sequencing was done on a sample of axillary lymph node tissue. CDR3 protein: CASSPLGYGGELFF. The CDR3, as DNA: TGTGCCAGCAGTCCTCTAGGATACGGCGGGGAGCTGTTTTTT.